The clone carrying this TCR beta chain was observed a few times. Its antigen remains unknown. This CDR3 is built from 16 residues. Losses at the gene ends were 6 bases for V and 4 bases for J; bases not matched to a gene: 11. The data were obtained in a study of T cells in Graves' hyperthyroidism and ophthalmopathy. Study-level points and caveats: Most thyroid clonotypes with frequency above 0.001 were detected in blood. Stable hyperthyroidism and ophthalmopathy were separated using 13 V-J signatures.

From RNA transcripts, TCR beta CDR3 regions were amplified. The study used the HTBI primer set for a first-round RT-PCR of the TCR CDR3. One entry per CDR3 protein results from TCRdb running MiXCR on the multiplex PCR reads. Here the sample spans 300,000 to 350,000 distinct CDR3 sequences, roughly 18% being singletons. Patients between 18 and 65 years old had hyperthyroidism, newly diagnosed and lasting under 2 months. Sequencing was done on a sample of blood. V usage is TRBV12-3 or TRBV12-4 and J usage is TRBJ2-1; 8 nucleotides line up with TRBD1. This clonotype was sampled from a woman aged 50 to 60 with Graves' hyperthyroidism. CDR3 nucleotides: TGTGCCAGCAGAGGGACAGGTTACGGCCTATACAATGAGCAGTTCTTC. This gives the protein CASRGTGYGLYNEQFF.